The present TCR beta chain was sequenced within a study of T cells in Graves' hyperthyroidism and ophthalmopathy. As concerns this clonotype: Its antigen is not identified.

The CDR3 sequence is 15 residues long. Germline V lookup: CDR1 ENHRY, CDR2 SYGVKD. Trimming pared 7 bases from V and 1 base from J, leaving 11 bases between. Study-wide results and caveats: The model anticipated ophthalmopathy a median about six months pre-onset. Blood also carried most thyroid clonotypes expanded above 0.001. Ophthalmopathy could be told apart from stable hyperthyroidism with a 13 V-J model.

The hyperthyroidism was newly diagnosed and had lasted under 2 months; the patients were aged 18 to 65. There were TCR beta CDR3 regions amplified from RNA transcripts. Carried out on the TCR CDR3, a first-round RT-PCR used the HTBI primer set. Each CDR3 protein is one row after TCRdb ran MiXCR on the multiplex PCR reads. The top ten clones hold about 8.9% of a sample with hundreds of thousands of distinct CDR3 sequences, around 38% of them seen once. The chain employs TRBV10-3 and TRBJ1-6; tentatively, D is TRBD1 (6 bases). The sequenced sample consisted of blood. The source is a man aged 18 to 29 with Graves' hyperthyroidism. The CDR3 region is CAITDTGSYNSPLHF. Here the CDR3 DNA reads TGTGCCATCACCGATACAGGGTCCTATAATTCACCCCTCCACTTT.